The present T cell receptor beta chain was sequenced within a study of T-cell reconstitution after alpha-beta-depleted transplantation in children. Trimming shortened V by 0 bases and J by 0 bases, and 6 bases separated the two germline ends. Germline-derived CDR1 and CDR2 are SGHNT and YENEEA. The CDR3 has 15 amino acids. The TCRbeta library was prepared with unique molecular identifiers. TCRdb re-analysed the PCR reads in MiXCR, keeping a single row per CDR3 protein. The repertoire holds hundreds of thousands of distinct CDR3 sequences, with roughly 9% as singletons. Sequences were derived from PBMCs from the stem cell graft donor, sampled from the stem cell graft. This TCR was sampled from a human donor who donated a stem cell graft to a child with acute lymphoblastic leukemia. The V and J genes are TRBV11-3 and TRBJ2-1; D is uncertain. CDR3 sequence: CASSLDSSSYNEQFF. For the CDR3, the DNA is TGTGCCAGCAGCTTAGACAGCAGCTCCTACAATGAGCAGTTCTTC.